This T cell receptor beta chain came from a study of blood T cell repertoires in COVID-19. After removal of 4 bases from V and 9 bases from J, the junction contained 6 bases not matched to a gene. CDR1 is SGHTA, CDR2 FQGNSA, per germline. The CDR3 contains 14 residues. Participants were aged about 18 to 89 years from roughly 26 US areas. Participant reports of clinical history set cohort assignment. Measured with immunoSEQ multiplex PCR; TCRdb has only the in-frame clones, and not every one. The sample includes roughly 500,000 clones, 70% to 90% of them seen just once. The sequencing input was PBMCs or T cells enriched from blood (not recorded which). This sequence originates from a woman in her fifties or sixties who had recovered from COVID-19. V is TRBV7-2 and J is TRBJ2-1; 10 bases fit TRBD1. The CDR3 spells CASSSGQGTSEQFF. Written as DNA, the CDR3 is TGTGCCAGCAGCTCGGGACAGGGGACTTCTGAGCAGTTCTTC.